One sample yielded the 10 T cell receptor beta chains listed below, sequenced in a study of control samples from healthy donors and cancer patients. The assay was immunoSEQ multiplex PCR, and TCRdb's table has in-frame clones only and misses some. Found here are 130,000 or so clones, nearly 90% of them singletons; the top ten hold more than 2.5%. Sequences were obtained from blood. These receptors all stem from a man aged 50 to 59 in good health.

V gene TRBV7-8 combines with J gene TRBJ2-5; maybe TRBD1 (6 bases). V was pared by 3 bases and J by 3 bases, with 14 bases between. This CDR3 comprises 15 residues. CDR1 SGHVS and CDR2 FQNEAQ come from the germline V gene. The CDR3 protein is CASSFGDTGEETQYF. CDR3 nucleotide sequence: TGTGCCAGCAGCTTCGGGGACACTGGGGAAGAGACCCAGTACTTC.

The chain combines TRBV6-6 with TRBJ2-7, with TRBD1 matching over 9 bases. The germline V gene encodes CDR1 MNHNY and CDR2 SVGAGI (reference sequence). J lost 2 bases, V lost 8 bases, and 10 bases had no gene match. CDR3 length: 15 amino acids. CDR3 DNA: TGTGCCAGCGCGCGAGAGACAGGGGGACCCTACGAGCAGTACTTC. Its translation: CASARETGGPYEQYF.

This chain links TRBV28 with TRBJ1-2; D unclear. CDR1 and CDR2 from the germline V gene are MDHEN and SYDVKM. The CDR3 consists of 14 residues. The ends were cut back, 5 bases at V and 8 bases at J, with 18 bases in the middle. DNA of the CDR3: TGTGCCAGCAGTCCCTCGACCTGGGTTCTCGGCTACACCTTC. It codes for CASSPSTWVLGYTF.

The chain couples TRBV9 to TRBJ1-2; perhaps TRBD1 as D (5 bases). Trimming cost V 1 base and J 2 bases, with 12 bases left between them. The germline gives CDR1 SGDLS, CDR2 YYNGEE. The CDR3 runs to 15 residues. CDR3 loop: CASSVSGYLNYGYTF. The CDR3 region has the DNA TGTGCCAGCAGCGTATCAGGGTACCTAAACTATGGCTACACCTTC.

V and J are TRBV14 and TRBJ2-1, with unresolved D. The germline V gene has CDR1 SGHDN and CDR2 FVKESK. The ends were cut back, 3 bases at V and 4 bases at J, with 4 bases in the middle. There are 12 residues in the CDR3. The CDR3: CASSHGYNEQFF. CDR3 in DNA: TGTGCCAGCAGCCACGGGTACAATGAGCAGTTCTTC.

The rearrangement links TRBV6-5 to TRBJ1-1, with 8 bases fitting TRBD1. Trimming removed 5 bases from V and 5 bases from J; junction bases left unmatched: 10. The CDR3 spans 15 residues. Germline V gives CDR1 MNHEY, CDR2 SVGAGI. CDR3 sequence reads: CASSQQQGGRTEAFF. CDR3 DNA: TGTGCCAGCAGTCAACAACAGGGGGGTCGTACTGAAGCTTTCTTT.

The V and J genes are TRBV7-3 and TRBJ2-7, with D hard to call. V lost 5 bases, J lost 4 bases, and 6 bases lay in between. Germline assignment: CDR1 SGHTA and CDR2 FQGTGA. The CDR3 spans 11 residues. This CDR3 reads CASSPSYEQYF. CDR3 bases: TGTGCCAGCAGCCCCTCATACGAGCAGTACTTC.

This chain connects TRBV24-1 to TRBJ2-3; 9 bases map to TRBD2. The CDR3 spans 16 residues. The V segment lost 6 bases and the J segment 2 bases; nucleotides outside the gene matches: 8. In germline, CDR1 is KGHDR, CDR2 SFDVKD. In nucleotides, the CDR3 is TGTGCCACCAGTATTGGGAGCGGGGGGCTCACAGATACGCAGTATTTT. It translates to CATSIGSGGLTDTQYF.

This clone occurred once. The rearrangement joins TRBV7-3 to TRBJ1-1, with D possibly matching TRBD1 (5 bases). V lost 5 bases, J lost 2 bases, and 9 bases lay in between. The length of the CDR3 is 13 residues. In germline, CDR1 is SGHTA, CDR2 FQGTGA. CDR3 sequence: CASSRDPNTEAFF. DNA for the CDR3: TGTGCCAGCAGCAGGGACCCTAACACTGAAGCTTTCTTT.

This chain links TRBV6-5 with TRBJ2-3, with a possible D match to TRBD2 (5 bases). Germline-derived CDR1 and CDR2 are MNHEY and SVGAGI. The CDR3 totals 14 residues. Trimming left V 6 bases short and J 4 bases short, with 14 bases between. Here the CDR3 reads CASRLGSNADTQYF. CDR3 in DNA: TGTGCCAGCAGACTAGGGTCGAATGCAGATACGCAGTATTTT.